The rows below give T cell receptor beta chains drawn from one sample of a study of monozygotic twins with inflammatory bowel disease. Reanalyzing the 5' RACE reads, TCRdb keeps one entry per CDR3 protein, without DNA. This repertoire comprises some 440,000 distinct CDR3 sequences; its ten largest clones make up roughly 2.2%. Sequenced material: blood. Source of these receptors: a human donor with ulcerative colitis or Crohn's disease, or a healthy co-twin of an affected twin (not recorded which). Both conserved end residues are part of each CDR3.

len: 12
v_gene: TRBV20-1
j_gene: TRBJ2-1
CDR3aa: CSARANYNEQFF

len: 15
v_gene: TRBV5-4
j_gene: TRBJ1-2
CDR3aa: CASRSPQHPLEGYTF

len: 14
v_gene: TRBV5-1
j_gene: TRBJ1-2
CDR3aa: CASSMTGLGYGYTF

len: 15
v_gene: TRBV18
j_gene: TRBJ2-7
CDR3aa: CASSPHARGTGEQYF

len: 15
v_gene: TRBV6-5
j_gene: TRBJ1-5
CDR3aa: CASSSDREGNQPQHF

len: 15
v_gene: TRBV5-1
j_gene: TRBJ2-3
CDR3aa: CASSRGQTYTDTQYF

len: 14
v_gene: TRBV12-2
j_gene: TRBJ1-5
CDR3aa: CASRPTPPSQPQHF

len: 14
v_gene: TRBV24-1
j_gene: TRBJ1-1
CDR3aa: CATSQAGGDTEAFF

len: 14
v_gene: TRBV7-8
j_gene: TRBJ1-2
CDR3aa: CASSLSGVPQGYTF

len: 14
v_gene: TRBV7-2
j_gene: TRBJ1-2
CDR3aa: CASSGGQGGYGYTF

len: 13
v_gene: TRBV19
j_gene: TRBJ2-2
CDR3aa: CASAGKNTGELFF

len: 16
v_gene: TRBV6-1
j_gene: TRBJ1-4
CDR3aa: CASSTPLDSRLGKLFF

len: 15
v_gene: TRBV11-3
j_gene: TRBJ2-6
CDR3aa: CASSSGVSGANVLTF

len: 16
v_gene: TRBV7-8
j_gene: TRBJ2-3
CDR3aa: CASSTPERVGTDTQYF

len: 15
v_gene: TRBV11-2
j_gene: TRBJ1-6
CDR3aa: CASSPRTGANSPLHF

len: 14
v_gene: TRBV7-9
j_gene: TRBJ2-1
CDR3aa: CASSLERLAQEQFF

len: 14
v_gene: TRBV5-1
j_gene: TRBJ1-6
CDR3aa: CASSREGLGSPLHF

len: 16
v_gene: TRBV15
j_gene: TRBJ2-5
CDR3aa: CATRPSLTGGLETQYF

len: 17
v_gene: TRBV15
j_gene: TRBJ2-1
CDR3aa: CATSRVPGGTGGNEQFF

len: 12
v_gene: TRBV3-1
j_gene: TRBJ2-5
CDR3aa: CASSSNLETQYF

len: 14
v_gene: TRBV20-1
j_gene: TRBJ2-7
CDR3aa: CSAATSGNTFEQYF

len: 15
v_gene: TRBV3-1
j_gene: TRBJ2-1
CDR3aa: CASSPRDRVRNEQFF

len: 13
v_gene: TRBV20-1
j_gene: TRBJ2-3
CDR3aa: CSASGLVAGTQYF

len: 15
v_gene: TRBV3-1
j_gene: TRBJ1-1
CDR3aa: CASSRWVGGNTEAFF

len: 16
v_gene: TRBV5-6
j_gene: TRBJ2-4
CDR3aa: CASSLAGMGAKNIQYF

len: 13
v_gene: TRBV20-1
j_gene: TRBJ1-3
CDR3aa: CSAADGSGNTIYF

len: 15
v_gene: TRBV23-1
j_gene: TRBJ1-1
CDR3aa: CASSPGLPRAPEAFF

len: 15
v_gene: TRBV20-1
j_gene: TRBJ2-1
CDR3aa: CSASLSAGGNNEQFF

len: 16
v_gene: TRBV12-3/TRBV12-4
j_gene: TRBJ2-3
CDR3aa: CASSLGEAGGPDTQYF

len: 13
v_gene: TRBV30
j_gene: TRBJ2-1
CDR3aa: CASTQGTFHEQFF

len: 15
v_gene: TRBV11-2
j_gene: TRBJ2-5
CDR3aa: CASSLGLGSQETQYF